This record looks at one TCR beta chain sequence and its context. This sample was taken from a study of shared clonotypes between healthy human individuals. Produced via immunoSEQ multiplex PCR; TCRdb's table is partial and in-frame only. The data show 1,500,000 or so clones, 98% seen once. Germline V gene data show CDR1 as SEHNR and CDR2 as FQNEAQ (reference sequence). The CDR3 consists of 16 residues. The junction had 10 bases not matched to a gene; V was cut back by 5 bases and J by 3 bases. Sequencing was done on a sample of naive CD4+ T cells sorted from blood. Subset meaning: CD45RA+ positively selected. This receptor was identified in a man aged 25 to 40 in good health. The genes are TRBV7-9 and TRBJ2-3, with 8 positions matching TRBD1. The CDR3 sequence is CASSIDRGLGTDTQYF. In nucleotides, the CDR3 is TGTGCCAGCAGCATAGACAGGGGCCTGGGGACAGATACGCAGTATTTT.